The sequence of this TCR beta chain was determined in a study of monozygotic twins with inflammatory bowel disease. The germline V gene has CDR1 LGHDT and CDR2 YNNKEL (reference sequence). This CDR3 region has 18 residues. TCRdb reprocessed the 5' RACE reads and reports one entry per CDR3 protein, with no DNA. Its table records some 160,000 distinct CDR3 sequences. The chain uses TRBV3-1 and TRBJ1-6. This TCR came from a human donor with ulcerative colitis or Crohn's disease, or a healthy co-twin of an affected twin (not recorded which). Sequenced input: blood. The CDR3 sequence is CASSQDPPVPTYNSPLHF.